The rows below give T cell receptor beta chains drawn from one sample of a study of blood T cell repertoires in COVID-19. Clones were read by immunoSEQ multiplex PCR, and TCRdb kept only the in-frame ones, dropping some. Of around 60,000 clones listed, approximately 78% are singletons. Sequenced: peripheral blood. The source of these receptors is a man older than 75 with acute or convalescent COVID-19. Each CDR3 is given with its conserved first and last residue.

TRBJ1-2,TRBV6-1,CASSERYTNYGYTF
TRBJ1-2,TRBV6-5,CASSSGTGGSTF
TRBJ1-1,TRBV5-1,CASRTGFGGTEAFF
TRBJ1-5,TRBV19,CASSNPQGVYQPQHF
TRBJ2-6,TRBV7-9,CASSLEWGGSGANVLTF
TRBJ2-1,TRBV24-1,CATSDRVQGKASLGEQFF
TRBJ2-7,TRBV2,CASSKDRGAPYEQYF
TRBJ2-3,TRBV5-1,CASSLGTVPADTQYF
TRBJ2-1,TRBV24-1,CAVESEGAYNEQFF
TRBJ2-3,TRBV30,CAWRRGGRTDTQYF
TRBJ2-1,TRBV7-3,CASSSGTSGDNEQFF
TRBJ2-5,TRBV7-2,CASSLGGRLQETQYF
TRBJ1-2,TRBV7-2,CASRVGGGFTNYGYTF
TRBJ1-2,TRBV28,CASSFEQRLGYTF
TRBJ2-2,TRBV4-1,CASSRGLAGGNTGELFF
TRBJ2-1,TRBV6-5,CTCIRDRGNNEQFF
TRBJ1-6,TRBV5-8,CASSPTGQGGNSPLHF
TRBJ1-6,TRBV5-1,CASSLGVRGRSPLHF
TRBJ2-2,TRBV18,CASSPIGQGAGELFF
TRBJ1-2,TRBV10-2,CASRGLPGQGASNYGYTF
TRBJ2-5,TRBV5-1,CASSLGQGAGETQYF
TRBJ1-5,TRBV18,CASSPIDRANQPQHF
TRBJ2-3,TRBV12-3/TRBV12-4,CASSPQDTQYF
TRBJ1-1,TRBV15,CATSPRQGQNTEAFF
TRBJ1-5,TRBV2,CASSRDRGINQPQHF
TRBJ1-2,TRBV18,CASSPQSGNYGYTF
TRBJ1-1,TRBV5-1,CASSFGTFALGTEAFF
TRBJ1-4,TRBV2,CASSGLGGGAGEKLFF
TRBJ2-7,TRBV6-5,CASRAPGQGNYEQYF
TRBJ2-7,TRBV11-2,CASSLGLNEQYF
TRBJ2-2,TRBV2,CASRPQNTGELFF
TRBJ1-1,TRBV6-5,CASSYSSRGNTEAFF
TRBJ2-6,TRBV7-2,CASSFVRANVLTF
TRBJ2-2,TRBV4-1,CASSPNPTATGELFF
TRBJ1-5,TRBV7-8,CASSPGTGNQPQHF
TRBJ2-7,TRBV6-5,CASSYGQGKQYF
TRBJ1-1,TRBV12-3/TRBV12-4,CASSLPGIGAFF
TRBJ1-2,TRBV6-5,CASSNGQGRSGYTF
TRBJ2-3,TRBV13,CASSLGPLAGGPDTQYF
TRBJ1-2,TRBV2,CASRREQTQYGYTF
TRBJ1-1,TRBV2,CASSPESGGEAFF
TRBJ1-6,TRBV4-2,CASSRQQTGGASPLHF
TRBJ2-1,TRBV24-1,CATSDPRKGGMDEQFF
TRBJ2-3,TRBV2,CASSLRTFTDTQYF
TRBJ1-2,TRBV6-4,CASSTLRQGAAYGYTF
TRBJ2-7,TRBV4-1,CASSLAEETYEQYF
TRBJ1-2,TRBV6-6,CASSYDGTGDSYGYTF
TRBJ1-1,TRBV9,CASSLGTGKNTEAFF
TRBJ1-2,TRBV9,CASSSNPQAAGTENYGYTF
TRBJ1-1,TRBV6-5,CASSFDSEAFF
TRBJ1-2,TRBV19,CASSSEVLSLANYGYTF
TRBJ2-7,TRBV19,CATMARDRGFYEQYF
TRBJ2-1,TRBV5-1,CASSWTSGYNEQFF
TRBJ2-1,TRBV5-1,CASSLGSRDRGNNEQFF
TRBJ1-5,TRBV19,CASRDRGGQPQHF